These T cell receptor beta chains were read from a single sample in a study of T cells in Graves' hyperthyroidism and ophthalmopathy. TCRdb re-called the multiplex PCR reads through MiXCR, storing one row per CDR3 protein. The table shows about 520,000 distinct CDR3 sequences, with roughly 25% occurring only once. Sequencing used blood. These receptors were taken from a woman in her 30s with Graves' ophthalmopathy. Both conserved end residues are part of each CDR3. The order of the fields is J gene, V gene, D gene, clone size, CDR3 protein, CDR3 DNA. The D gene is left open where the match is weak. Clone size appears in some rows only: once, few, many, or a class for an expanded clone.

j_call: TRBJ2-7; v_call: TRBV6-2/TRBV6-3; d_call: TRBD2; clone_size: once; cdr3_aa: CASSYRRSSGRGTYEQYF; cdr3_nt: TGTGCCAGCAGTTACAGGAGATCTAGCGGGAGAGGGACCTACGAGCAGTACTTC
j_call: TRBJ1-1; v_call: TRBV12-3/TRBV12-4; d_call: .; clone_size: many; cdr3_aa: CASSLRGMSEAFF; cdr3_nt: TGTGCCAGCAGTTTACGAGGGATGTCTGAAGCTTTCTTT
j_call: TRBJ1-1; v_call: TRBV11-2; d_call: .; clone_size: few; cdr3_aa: CASSRAKVLMNTEAFF; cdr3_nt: TGTGCCAGCAGCCGCGCAAAAGTTCTAATGAACACTGAAGCTTTCTTT
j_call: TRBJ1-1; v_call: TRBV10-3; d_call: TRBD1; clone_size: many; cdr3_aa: CAISDQGAGGEAFF; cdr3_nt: TGTGCCATCAGTGACCAGGGGGCGGGTGGTGAAGCTTTCTTT
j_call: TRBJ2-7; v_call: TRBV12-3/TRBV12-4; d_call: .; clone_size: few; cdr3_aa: CASRNRQDSYEQYF; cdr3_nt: TGTGCCAGCAGGAATCGGCAGGATTCCTACGAGCAGTACTTC
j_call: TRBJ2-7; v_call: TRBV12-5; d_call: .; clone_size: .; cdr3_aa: CASGLVQGPSSYEQYF; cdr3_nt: TGTGCTAGTGGTTTGGTACAGGGCCCAAGCTCCTACGAGCAGTACTTC
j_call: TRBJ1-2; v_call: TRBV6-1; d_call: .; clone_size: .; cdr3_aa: CASGDPPNYGYTF; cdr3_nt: TGTGCCAGCGGTGACCCCCCCAACTATGGCTACACCTTC
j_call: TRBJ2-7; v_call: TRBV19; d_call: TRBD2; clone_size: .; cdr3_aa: CASSIGGGLSYEQYF; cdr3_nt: TGTGCCAGTAGTATTGGCGGGGGGCTCTCCTACGAGCAGTACTTC
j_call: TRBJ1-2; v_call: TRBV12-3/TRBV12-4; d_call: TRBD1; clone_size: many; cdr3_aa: CASSMGQGDYGYTF; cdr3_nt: TGTGCCAGCAGTATGGGACAGGGTGACTATGGCTACACCTTC
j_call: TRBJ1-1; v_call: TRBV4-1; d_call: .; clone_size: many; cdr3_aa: CASSQEISQGGDTEAFF; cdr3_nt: TGCGCCAGCAGCCAAGAAATCTCGCAGGGCGGGGACACTGAAGCTTTCTTT
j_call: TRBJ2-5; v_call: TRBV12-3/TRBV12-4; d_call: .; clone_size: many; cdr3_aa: CASTYHRGGVETQYF; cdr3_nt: TGTGCCAGCACTTATCACAGGGGAGGGGTGGAGACCCAGTACTTC
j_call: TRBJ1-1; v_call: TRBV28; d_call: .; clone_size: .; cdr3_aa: CASSSAGRHNTEAFF; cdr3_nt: TGTGCCAGCAGTTCCGCCGGACGGCACAACACTGAAGCTTTCTTT
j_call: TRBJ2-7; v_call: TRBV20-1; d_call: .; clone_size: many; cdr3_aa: CSAPTLSSYEQYF; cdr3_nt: TGCAGTGCTCCCACTCTTAGCTCCTACGAGCAGTACTTC
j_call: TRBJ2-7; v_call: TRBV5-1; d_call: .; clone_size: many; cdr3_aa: CASSLGTATYEQYF; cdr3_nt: TGCGCCAGCAGCCTCGGGACCGCCACTTACGAGCAGTACTTC
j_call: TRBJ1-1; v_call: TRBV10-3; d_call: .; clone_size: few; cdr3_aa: CTSCGILNTEAFF; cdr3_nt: TGTACCAGCTGCGGGATTCTGAACACTGAAGCTTTCTTT
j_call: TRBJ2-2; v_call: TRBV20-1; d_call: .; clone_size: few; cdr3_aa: CSVRGSRGAGELFF; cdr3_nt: TGCAGTGTCAGGGGCAGCCGGGGCGCCGGGGAGCTGTTTTTT
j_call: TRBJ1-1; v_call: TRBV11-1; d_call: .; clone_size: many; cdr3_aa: CASTPSKGKTEAFF; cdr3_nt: TGTGCCAGCACCCCTTCGAAGGGAAAAACTGAAGCTTTCTTT
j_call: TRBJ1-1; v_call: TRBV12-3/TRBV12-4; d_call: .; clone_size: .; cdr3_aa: CASSPSHSHGAEAFF; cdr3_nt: TGTGCCAGCAGTCCCTCACACAGCCATGGCGCTGAAGCTTTCTTT
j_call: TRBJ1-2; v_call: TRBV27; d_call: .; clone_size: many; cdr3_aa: CASSPTLMGGGYTF; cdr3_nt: TGTGCCAGCAGCCCAACCCTTATGGGAGGCGGCTACACCTTC
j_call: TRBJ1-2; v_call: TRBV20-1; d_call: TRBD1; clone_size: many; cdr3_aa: CSARTGSYGYTF; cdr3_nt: TGCAGTGCTAGGACAGGGAGCTATGGCTACACCTTC
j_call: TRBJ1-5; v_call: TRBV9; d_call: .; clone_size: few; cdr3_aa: CASSGGGVGNQPQHF; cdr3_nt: TGTGCCAGCTCCGGCGGGGGGGTAGGCAATCAGCCCCAGCATTTT
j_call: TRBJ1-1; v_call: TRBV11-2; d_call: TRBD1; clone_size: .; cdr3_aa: CAGSLVGTAMNTEACF; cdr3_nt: TGTGCCGGCAGCTTAGTCGGGACAGCTATGAACACTGAAGCTTGCTTT
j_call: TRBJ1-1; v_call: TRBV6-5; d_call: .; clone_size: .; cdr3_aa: CASSYPRGGRTEAFF; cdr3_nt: TGTGCCAGCAGTTATCCGAGAGGAGGTCGAACTGAAGCTTTCTTT
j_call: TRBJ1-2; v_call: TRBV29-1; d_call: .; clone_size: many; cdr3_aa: CSVEDRIGRDYGYTF; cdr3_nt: TGCAGCGTTGAAGATCGAATAGGAAGGGACTATGGCTACACCTTC
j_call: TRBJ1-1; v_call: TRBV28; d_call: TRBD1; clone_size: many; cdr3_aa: CASSQRTGGGTEAFF; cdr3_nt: TGTGCCAGCAGTCAAAGGACAGGGGGAGGCACTGAAGCTTTCTTT
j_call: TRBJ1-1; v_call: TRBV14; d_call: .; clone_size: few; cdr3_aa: CASSQAQYHTFF; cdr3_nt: TGTGCCAGCAGCCAGGCACAGTATCACACTTTCTTT
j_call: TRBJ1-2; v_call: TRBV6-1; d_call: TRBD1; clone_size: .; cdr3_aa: CASSDPRGRRGGYTF; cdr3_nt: TGTGCCAGCAGTGACCCCAGGGGGCGCAGGGGTGGCTACACCTTC
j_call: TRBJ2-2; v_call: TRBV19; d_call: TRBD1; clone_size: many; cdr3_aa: CASSTSRDRVPRWAGELFF; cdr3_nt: TGTGCCAGTAGCACTAGCCGGGACAGGGTTCCCCGGTGGGCCGGGGAGCTGTTTTTT
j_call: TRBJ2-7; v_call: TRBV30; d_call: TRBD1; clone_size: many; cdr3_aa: CAWTSGGQGANEQYF; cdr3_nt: TGTGCCTGGACTTCTGGGGGACAGGGGGCTAACGAGCAGTACTTC
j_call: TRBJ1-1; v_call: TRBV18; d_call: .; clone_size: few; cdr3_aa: CASSPRRGEAFF; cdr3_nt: TGTGCCAGCTCACCACGACGCGGGGAAGCTTTCTTT
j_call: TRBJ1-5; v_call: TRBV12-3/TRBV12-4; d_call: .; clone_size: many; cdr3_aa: CASSLKGYSNQPQHF; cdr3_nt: TGTGCCAGCAGTTTAAAGGGGTATAGCAATCAGCCCCAGCATTTT
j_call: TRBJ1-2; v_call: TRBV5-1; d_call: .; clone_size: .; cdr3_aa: CASSQNAGTAIYGYTF; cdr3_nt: TGCGCCAGCAGCCAGAACGCAGGGACGGCGATCTATGGCTACACCTTC
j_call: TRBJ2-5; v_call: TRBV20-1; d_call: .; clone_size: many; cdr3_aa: CSTRRGLSETQYF; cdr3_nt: TGCAGTACTAGGAGGGGGCTATCAGAGACCCAGTACTTC
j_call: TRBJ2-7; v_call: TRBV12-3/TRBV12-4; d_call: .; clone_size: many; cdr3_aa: CASSSSWGADASYEQYF; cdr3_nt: TGTGCCAGCAGCTCCTCCTGGGGGGCCGACGCCTCCTACGAGCAGTACTTC
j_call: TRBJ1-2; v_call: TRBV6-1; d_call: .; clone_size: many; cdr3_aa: CASSQVRVGNYGYTF; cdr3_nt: TGTGCCAGCTCGCAGGTTCGGGTTGGGAACTATGGCTACACCTTC
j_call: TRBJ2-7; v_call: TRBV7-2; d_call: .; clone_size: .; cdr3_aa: CASSLDHVNEQYF; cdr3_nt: TGTGCCAGCAGCTTAGATCATGTCAACGAGCAGTACTTC
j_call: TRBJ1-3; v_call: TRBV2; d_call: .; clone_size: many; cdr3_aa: CASSVRGSGNTIYF; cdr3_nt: TGTGCCAGCAGTGTGCGGGGTTCTGGAAACACCATATATTTT
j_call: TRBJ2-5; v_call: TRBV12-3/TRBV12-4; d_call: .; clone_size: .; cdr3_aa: CASSLVAIQETQYF; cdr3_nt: TGTGCCAGCAGTTTGGTGGCTATCCAAGAGACCCAGTACTTC
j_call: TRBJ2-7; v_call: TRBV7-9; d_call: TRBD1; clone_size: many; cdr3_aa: CASGRGQGRHEQYF; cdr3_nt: TGTGCCAGCGGCCGAGGACAGGGGCGACACGAGCAGTACTTC
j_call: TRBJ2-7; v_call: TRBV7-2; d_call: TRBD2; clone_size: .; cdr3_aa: CASSSTSAPGNEQYF; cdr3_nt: TGTGCCAGCAGCTCGACTAGCGCCCCGGGGAACGAGCAGTACTTC
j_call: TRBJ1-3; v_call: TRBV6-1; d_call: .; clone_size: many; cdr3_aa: CASRAGLLSGNTIYF; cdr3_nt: TGTGCCAGCAGGGCGGGACTCCTCTCTGGAAACACCATATATTTT
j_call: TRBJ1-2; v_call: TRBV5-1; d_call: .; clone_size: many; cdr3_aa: CASSFRGLGYGYTF; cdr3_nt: TGCGCCAGCAGCTTTCGCGGCTTAGGCTATGGCTACACCTTC
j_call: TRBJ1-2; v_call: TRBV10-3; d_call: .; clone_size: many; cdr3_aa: CAISEQGSHGYTF; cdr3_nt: TGTGCCATCAGTGAACAAGGGAGCCATGGCTACACCTTC
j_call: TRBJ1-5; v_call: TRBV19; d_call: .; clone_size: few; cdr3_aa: CASSIDEGQPQHF; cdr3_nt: TGTGCCAGTAGTATAGACGAAGGGCAGCCCCAGCATTTT
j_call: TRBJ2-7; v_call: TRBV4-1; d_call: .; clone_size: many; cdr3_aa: CASSQVGDSTYEQYF; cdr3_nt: TGCGCCAGCAGCCAAGTTGGCGACAGCACCTACGAGCAGTACTTC
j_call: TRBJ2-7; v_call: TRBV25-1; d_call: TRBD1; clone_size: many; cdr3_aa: CASSDTGGREEQYF; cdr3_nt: TGTGCCAGCAGTGACACAGGGGGAAGAGAAGAGCAGTACTTC